The rows below give T cell receptor beta chains drawn from one sample of a study of blood T cell repertoires in COVID-19. TCRdb keeps only in-frame clones here, not all; method: immunoSEQ multiplex PCR. The sample lists over 300,000 clones, around 83% occurring once. The sequenced material came from peripheral blood. The receptors derive from a woman aged 45 to 65 with acute or convalescent COVID-19. Both conserved end residues are part of each CDR3. The D gene is left open where the match is weak. The size of a clone is reported for some rows only, either as once, few or many, or as a class for expanded clones.

j_gene | abundance | v_gene | d_gene | CDR3nt | CDR3aa
TRBJ1-3 | NA | TRBV18 | NA | TGTGCCAGCTCACCACCGGACACCGCTGGAAACACCATATATTTT | CASSPPDTAGNTIYF
TRBJ2-2 | NA | TRBV3-1/TRBV3-2 | TRBD2 | TGTGCCAGCAGCCAAGTGGATCTAGCGGTCTACACCGGGGAGCTGTTTTTT | CASSQVDLAVYTGELFF
TRBJ2-7 | NA | TRBV20-1 | NA | TGCAGTGCTAGTCCTGACACAGGGTACGAGCAGTACTTC | CSASPDTGYEQYF
TRBJ1-2 | few | TRBV11-2 | NA | TGTGCCAGCAGCTTTCAGGGCTATGGCTACACCTTC | CASSFQGYGYTF
TRBJ1-1 | once | TRBV6-2/TRBV6-3 | NA | TGTGCCAGCAGTTCCCTCTCCGCAGGGAACACTGAAGCTTTCTTT | CASSSLSAGNTEAFF
TRBJ2-3 | once | TRBV19 | NA | TGTGCCAGTAGGAGGGCAGATACGCAGTATTTT | CASRRADTQYF
TRBJ2-5 | NA | TRBV30 | TRBD1 | TGTGCCTGGAGGCCCGGGACAGGGACTCAAGAGACCCAGTACTTC | CAWRPGTGTQETQYF
TRBJ2-5 | NA | TRBV2 | NA | TGTGCCAGCAGTGACACTAGGTTCCAGTACTTC | CASSDTRFQYF
TRBJ1-1 | NA | TRBV5-1 | TRBD1 | TGCGCCAGCACAGTACAGGGGGCTGACACTGAAGCTTTCTTT | CASTVQGADTEAFF
TRBJ1-1 | NA | TRBV9 | NA | TGTGCCAGCAGCGTAGATTGGAGAGGGAGTAACACTGAAGCTTTCTTT | CASSVDWRGSNTEAFF
TRBJ2-1 | once | TRBV3-1/TRBV3-2 | TRBD2 | TGTGCCAGCAGCCGGTTGGGACTAGCGGGAGTAGGCAATGAGCAGTTCTTC | CASSRLGLAGVGNEQFF
TRBJ2-3 | NA | TRBV5-4 | NA | TGTGCCAGCCTCCTAAGGGGGACAGATACGCAGTATTTT | CASLLRGTDTQYF
TRBJ2-7 | NA | TRBV10-3 | TRBD1 | TGTGCCACAAACCGGGACAGTACCTACGAGCAGTACTTC | CATNRDSTYEQYF
TRBJ2-2 | NA | TRBV5-1 | TRBD1 | TGCGCCAGCCGCGCCGACAGGGCGACGAACACCGGGGAGCTGTTTTTT | CASRADRATNTGELFF
TRBJ2-7 | once | TRBV6-5 | TRBD1 | TGTGCCAGCATGACAGGGCCCTACGAGCAGTACTTC | CASMTGPYEQYF
TRBJ2-3 | NA | TRBV30 | NA | TGTGCCTGGTCCCCCTACGGTCCGGATACGCAGTATTTT | CAWSPYGPDTQYF
TRBJ1-4 | few | TRBV2 | NA | TGTGCCAGCAGTCCGGACATAGGATATGAAAAACTGTTTTTT | CASSPDIGYEKLFF
TRBJ2-3 | NA | TRBV6-4 | TRBD2 | TGTGCCAGCAGCGTCCTAGCGGGCACAGATACGCAGTATTTT | CASSVLAGTDTQYF
TRBJ1-1 | NA | TRBV5-1 | NA | TGCGCCAGCAGCTTGGGAGGTGTTAACACTGAAGCTTTCTTT | CASSLGGVNTEAFF
TRBJ2-7 | NA | TRBV27 | NA | TGTGCCAGCAGTTTCATGCCTCGAGGGCCTTACGAGCAGTACTTC | CASSFMPRGPYEQYF
TRBJ2-2 | once | TRBV15 | TRBD1 | TGTGCCACCAGCAGGGGGACAGGGGGCACCGGGGAGCTGTTTTTT | CATSRGTGGTGELFF
TRBJ2-1 | NA | TRBV11-1 | NA | TGTGCCAGCAGCTTAGCGACCGGGAGAGGGTACAATGAGCAGTTCTTC | CASSLATGRGYNEQFF
TRBJ2-5 | NA | TRBV19 | TRBD2 | TGTGCCAGTAGAAAGGCGGGGGGGCGGGAGACCCAGTACTTC | CASRKAGGRETQYF
TRBJ2-1 | NA | TRBV5-8 | TRBD1 | TGTGCCAGCAGCTCCAGACAGGGGGCTGAGGGTGAGCAGTTCTTC | CASSSRQGAEGEQFF
TRBJ2-5 | NA | TRBV2 | TRBD1 | TGTGCCAGCAGGAACCTTGGGACAGGTGGGGAGACCCAGTACTTC | CASRNLGTGGETQYF
TRBJ1-6 | NA | TRBV30 | NA | TGTGCCTGGAGTGGGCGCGTCGGGAATTCACCCCTCCACTTT | CAWSGRVGNSPLHF
TRBJ2-3 | NA | TRBV12-3/TRBV12-4 | NA | TGTGCCAGCAGTGACCCGGGAGATACGCAGTATTTT | CASSDPGDTQYF
TRBJ1-2 | NA | TRBV25-1 | NA | TGTGCCAGCAGGCGAACAGGGATCCATGGCTACACCTTC | CASRRTGIHGYTF
TRBJ2-1 | NA | TRBV21-1 | NA | TGTGCCAGCAGCCTACGGACAGATTACAATGAGCAGTTCTTC | CASSLRTDYNEQFF
TRBJ1-1 | NA | TRBV27 | NA | TGTGCCAGCAGACAGCTCATGAACACTGAAGCTTTCTTT | CASRQLMNTEAFF
TRBJ1-5 | NA | TRBV6-4 | NA | TGTGCCAGGACAGATAGCAATCAGCCCCAGCATTTT | CARTDSNQPQHF
TRBJ1-1 | NA | TRBV7-2 | NA | TGTGCCAGCAGCTTAAGACGGGTTGAAGCTTTCTTT | CASSLRRVEAFF
TRBJ1-5 | once | TRBV27 | NA | TGTGCCAGCAGTCCGGGATATAGCAATCAGCCCCAGCATTTT | CASSPGYSNQPQHF
TRBJ2-5 | once | TRBV7-2 | NA | TGTGCCAGCAGCTTAAGTCGGGAGACCCAGTACTTC | CASSLSRETQYF
TRBJ2-1 | NA | TRBV5-1 | TRBD1 | TGCGCCAGCTCAGGACAGGGCACCTTATCGGCTGGGTTGGAGCAGTTCTTC | CASSGQGTLSAGLEQFF
TRBJ1-1 | NA | TRBV6-4 | NA | TGTGCCAGCGGAGGGACTGAAGCTTTCTTT | CASGGTEAFF
TRBJ2-3 | NA | TRBV30 | TRBD1 | TGTGCCTGGAGTGGACAGGGAGATACGCAGTATTTT | CAWSGQGDTQYF
TRBJ2-5 | NA | TRBV14 | NA | TGTGCCAGCAGCCAAGCGGGTACCCCTTGGACCCAGTACTTC | CASSQAGTPWTQYF
TRBJ2-5 | NA | TRBV24-1 | TRBD1 | TGTGCCACCAGTGATTCCGGTCCGGGACAGGGGGCCGAGACCCAGTACTTC | CATSDSGPGQGAETQYF
TRBJ1-2 | NA | TRBV7-9 | TRBD1 | TGTGCCAGCAGCTACTTGGGACAGGTCCTAAACTATGGCTACACCTTC | CASSYLGQVLNYGYTF
TRBJ1-2 | NA | TRBV2 | NA | TGTGCCAGCAGTGAAGGTGGGCAGGGGAACTATGGCTACACCTTC | CASSEGGQGNYGYTF
TRBJ2-7 | NA | TRBV27 | NA | TGTGCCAGCAGTCCCCCGGACCGGGGTGGAGAGCAGTACTTC | CASSPPDRGGEQYF
TRBJ1-5 | NA | TRBV27 | TRBD1 | TGTGCCAGCAGTTTGACAGGGCTTAATCAGCCCCAGCATTTT | CASSLTGLNQPQHF
TRBJ2-5 | NA | TRBV3-1/TRBV3-2 | NA | TGTGCCAGCAGCCCACACGAAGGGGGAGTGAAGGAGACCCAGTACTTC | CASSPHEGGVKETQYF
TRBJ1-6 | NA | TRBV7-2 | NA | TGTGCCAGCAGCTTTCAACCCCTGAGCTCCTATAATTCACCCCTCCACTTT | CASSFQPLSSYNSPLHF
TRBJ1-2 | NA | TRBV20-1 | NA | TGCAGTGCTAGTCTAGACGGCGCCTTC | CSASLDGAF
TRBJ2-1 | NA | TRBV5-6 | NA | TGTGCCAGCAGCACAAGACAGGACATGCCTTACAATGAGCAGTTCTTC | CASSTRQDMPYNEQFF
TRBJ1-5 | few | TRBV19 | NA | TGTGCCAGTACCACAAGGCCAGGGGCGGTACAGCCCCAGCATTTT | CASTTRPGAVQPQHF
TRBJ2-7 | NA | TRBV18 | TRBD1 | TGTGCCAGCTCACTTGAGGACAGGGGATTGTGCTACTTC | CASSLEDRGLCYF
TRBJ1-2 | NA | TRBV18 | TRBD1 | TGTGCCAGCTCCATCAAAGGCAGGACAGGGGACTATGGCTACACCTTC | CASSIKGRTGDYGYTF
TRBJ1-5 | few | TRBV4-2 | TRBD1 | TGTGCCAGCAGCCAAGGTGAGGGACAGGGTAATCAGCCCCAGCATTTT | CASSQGEGQGNQPQHF
TRBJ1-1 | once | TRBV19 | NA | TGTGCCAGTAGTCCGACAGAGAACACTGAAGCTTTCTTT | CASSPTENTEAFF
TRBJ1-2 | NA | TRBV4-3 | NA | TGCGCCAGCAGCCAAGCGGGGGGCAACTATGGCTACACCTTC | CASSQAGGNYGYTF
TRBJ2-3 | NA | TRBV30 | NA | TGTGCCTGTCTCGGTGGCACAGATACGCAGTATTTT | CACLGGTDTQYF
TRBJ2-3 | NA | TRBV11-3 | TRBD2 | TGTGCCAGCAGCCTGCGGACTAGCGGGGATACGCAGTATTTT | CASSLRTSGDTQYF